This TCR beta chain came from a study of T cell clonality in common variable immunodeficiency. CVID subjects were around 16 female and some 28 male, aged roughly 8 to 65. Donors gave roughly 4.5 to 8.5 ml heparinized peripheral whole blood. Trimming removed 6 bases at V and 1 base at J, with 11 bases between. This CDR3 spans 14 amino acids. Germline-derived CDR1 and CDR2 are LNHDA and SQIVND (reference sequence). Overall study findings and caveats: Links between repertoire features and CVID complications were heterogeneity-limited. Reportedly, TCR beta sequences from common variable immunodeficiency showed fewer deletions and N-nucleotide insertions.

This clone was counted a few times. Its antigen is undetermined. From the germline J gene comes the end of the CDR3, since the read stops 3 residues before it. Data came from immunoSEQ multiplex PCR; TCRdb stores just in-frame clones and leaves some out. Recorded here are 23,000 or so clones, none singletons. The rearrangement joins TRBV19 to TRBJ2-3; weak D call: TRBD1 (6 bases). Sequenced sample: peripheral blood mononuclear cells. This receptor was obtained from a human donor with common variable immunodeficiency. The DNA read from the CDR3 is TGTGCCAGTAGAGATCAGGGGCGCACAGATACG. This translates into CASRDQGRTDT. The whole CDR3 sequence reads CASRDQGRTDTQYF.